These 18 T cell receptor beta chains were sequenced from one sample in a study of cytomegalovirus exposure and HLA in healthy donors. Some clones are missing from TCRdb's copy, which holds only in-frame ones; the method was immunoSEQ multiplex PCR. In the table there are 150,000 to 180,000 clones, approximately 86% of which are singletons. The sequenced material came from PBMCs. The origin of the receptors is a human donor in good health.

The chain couples TRBV7-9 to TRBJ2-7, with a tentative D call TRBD2 (6 bases). CDR3 length equals 13 residues. V lost 3 bases, J lost 6 bases, and 12 bases lay in between. Germline CDR1 and CDR2: SEHNR and FQNEAQ (reference sequence). This CDR3 is CASSFPGLLEQYF. The DNA for the CDR3 is TGTGCCAGCAGCTTTCCGGGACTTCTCGAGCAGTACTTC.

The J gene is TRBJ2-1, the V gene TRBV28; TRBD2 agrees at 11 bases. The CDR3 contains 17 residues. Germline V gives CDR1 MDHEN, CDR2 SYDVKM. J was trimmed by 10 bases and V by 4 bases; bases with no gene match: 15. CDR3: CASSSGLAALLQGEQFF. As DNA, the CDR3 is TGTGCCAGCAGTTCGGGACTAGCGGCCCTATTACAAGGAGAGCAGTTCTTC. Variable domain in full (rest from reference TRBV28 and TRBJ2-1): DVKVTQSSRYLVKRTGEKVFLECVQDMDHENMFWYRQDPGLGLRLIYFSYDVKMKEKGDIPEGYSVSREKKERFSLILESASTNQTSMYLCASSSGLAALLQGEQFFGPGTRLTVL.

The gene calls are TRBV9 and TRBJ2-1; 10 nucleotides agree with TRBD2. Losses at the gene ends were 0 bases for V and 4 bases for J; bases not matched to a gene: 4. CDR3 size: 16 residues. Per the germline V gene, CDR1 is SGDLS and CDR2 is YYNGEE. CDR3 coding DNA: TGTGCCAGCAGCGTAGAGGGACTAGCGAATTACAATGAGCAGTTCTTC. This translates into CASSVEGLANYNEQFF. Using reference TRBV9 and TRBJ2-1 for the parts outside the CDR3, the full variable domain is DSGVTQTPKHLITATGQRVTLRCSPRSGDLSVYWYQQSLDQGLQFLIQYYNGEERAKGNILERFSAQQFPDLHSELNLSSLELGDSALYFCASSVEGLANYNEQFFGPGTRLTVL.

V usage is TRBV28 and J usage is TRBJ2-1, with D unresolved. The germline gives CDR1 MDHEN, CDR2 SYDVKM. Trimming left V 4 bases short and J 7 bases short, with 23 bases between. The CDR3 extends over 17 amino acids. In DNA, the CDR3 is TGTGCCAGCAGTTCCCCAACGGTTAGCTCCCTTTTAAATGAGCAGTTCTTC. This codes for CASSSPTVSSLLNEQFF.

This chain links TRBV10-1 with TRBJ1-1, with a tentative D call TRBD1 (5 bases). The ends were cut back, 6 bases at V and 8 bases at J, with 16 bases in the middle. CDR1 and CDR2 from the germline V gene are WNHNN and SYGVQD (reference sequence). The CDR3 runs to 13 residues. The CDR3 coding sequence is TGCGCCAGCAGCAGTTCGGGGGTGGAGGAAGCTTTCTTT. Its translation: CASSSSGVEEAFF.

The genes are TRBV15 and TRBJ1-1, with a tentative D call TRBD1 (5 bases). There are 14 residues in the CDR3. Trimming stripped 5 bases from V and 6 bases from J, with 16 bases between. CDR1 and CDR2 from the germline V gene are LNHNV and YYDKDF (reference sequence). CDR3 sequence: CATSSRAGSAEAFF. CDR3 coding DNA: TGTGCCACCAGCTCAAGAGCAGGGTCCGCTGAAGCTTTCTTT. Full variable domain (outside the CDR3, taken from reference TRBV15 and TRBJ1-1): DAMVIQNPRYQVTQFGKPVTLSCSQTLNHNVMYWYQQKSSQAPKLLFHYYDKDFNNEADTPDNFQSRRPNTSFCFLDIRSPGLGDTAMYLCATSSRAGSAEAFFGQGTRLTVV.

The chain employs TRBV30 and TRBJ2-1; TRBD2 matches at 10 bases. Losses at the gene ends were 5 bases for V and 3 bases for J; bases not matched to a gene: 7. Germline values: CDR1 GTSNPN, CDR2 SVGIG (reference sequence). The CDR3 contains 15 residues. As DNA, the CDR3 is TGTGCCTGGGAAGCGGGAGGGCCGCACTACAATGAGCAGTTCTTC. Protein sequence: CAWEAGGPHYNEQFF. Using reference TRBV30 and TRBJ2-1 for the parts outside the CDR3, the full variable domain is SQTIHQWPATLVQPVGSPLSLECTVEGTSNPNLYWYRQAAGRGLQLLFYSVGIGQISSEVPQNLSASRPQDRQFILSSKKLLLSDSGFYLCAWEAGGPHYNEQFFGPGTRLTVL.

The chain couples TRBV2 to TRBJ2-3, with a weak D call TRBD1 (6 bases). The CDR3 spans 14 residues. V lost 9 bases, J lost 0 bases, and 13 bases lay in between. CDR1 and CDR2 (germline): SNHLY, FYNNEI. The CDR3 is CASKDRSSTDTQYF. CDR3 DNA sequence: TGTGCCAGTAAGGACAGATCTAGCACAGATACGCAGTATTTT.

This clone was seen a single time. This rearrangement joins TRBV7-9 to TRBJ2-5, with D perhaps matching TRBD2 (7 bases). Trimming left V 1 base short and J 5 bases short, with 20 bases between. The CDR3 is 17 residues long. Germline assignment: CDR1 SEHNR and CDR2 FQNEAQ (reference sequence). The DNA for the CDR3 is TGTGCCAGCAGCTTAGTCAGGGCGGGGGCGCCTCCGGAGACCCAGTACTTC. Translated: CASSLVRAGAPPETQYF.

The CDR3: CASSEAWTGSNTEAFF. As DNA, the CDR3 is TGTGCCAGCAGTGAAGCCTGGACAGGATCGAACACTGAAGCTTTCTTT. The gene calls are TRBV2 and TRBJ1-1; 7 nucleotides align to TRBD1. CDR1 is SNHLY, CDR2 FYNNEI, per germline. The CDR3 is made up of 16 amino acids. Trimming removed 0 bases from V and 1 base from J; junction bases left unmatched: 5.

The chain joins TRBV5-1 to TRBJ2-4; maybe TRBD2 (7 bases). The CDR3 has 22 amino acids. V shed 0 bases and J shed 5 bases, with 33 bases lying between them. Per the germline V gene, CDR1 is SGHRS and CDR2 is YFSETQ. This CDR3 is CASSLGGGKKGHLDEWENIQYF. CDR3 nucleotide sequence: TGCGCCAGCAGCTTGGGGGGGGGCAAAAAGGGACATCTCGATGAGTGGGAAAACATTCAGTACTTC.

The table lists this clone with a count of one. This CDR3 is CASSARDRGTSGSHEQYF. The CDR3 bases are TGTGCCAGCAGCGCCCGGGACAGAGGGACTAGCGGGAGCCACGAGCAGTACTTC. V and J are TRBV9 and TRBJ2-7; 14 bases agree with TRBD2. V trimming: 3 bases; J trimming: 5 bases; junction bases outside the gene matches: 13. The CDR3 covers 18 residues. Germline V lookup: CDR1 SGDLS, CDR2 YYNGEE.

The chain couples TRBV19 to TRBJ2-5; the D gene is possibly TRBD2 (7 bases). The CDR3 runs 16 residues. Germline V gives CDR1 LNHDA, CDR2 SQIVND (reference sequence). V lost 7 bases, J lost 10 bases, and 28 bases lay in between. Written as DNA, the CDR3 is TGTGCCAGTACCCAGGGGCTAGCGGTCTCAAGAGAGGACCAGTACTTC. Translating it yields CASTQGLAVSREDQYF.

This chain connects TRBV11-2 to TRBJ2-5; 7 bases align to TRBD2. Germline assignment: CDR1 SGHAT and CDR2 FQNNGV. Unmatched junction bases numbered 6, after V lost 0 bases and J lost 5 bases. The CDR3 sequence is 15 residues long. The CDR3 loop is CASSLDQRRGETQYF. The CDR3 DNA is TGTGCCAGCAGCTTAGATCAAAGGCGGGGGGAGACCCAGTACTTC.

The chain carries TRBV21-1 and TRBJ1-5; the D call in the table, TRBD1, was not verified against the DNA. TRBV21-1 is a pseudogene locus. The CDR3 is 16 residues long. Here the CDR3 reads CASSKAFATSNQPQHF. Written as DNA, the CDR3 is TGTGCCAGCAGCAAAGCGTTCGCCACAAGCAATCAGCCCCAGCATTTT.

The chain links TRBV13 to TRBJ2-7, with D possibly TRBD2 on 5 matching bases. Germline loops: CDR1 PRHDT, CDR2 FYEKMQ (reference sequence). This CDR3 spans 15 amino acids. The V and J ends lost 3 bases and 7 bases respectively, with 19 bases between them. CDR3 region: CASSLRRALAWEQYF. In DNA form, the CDR3 reads TGTGCCAGCAGCTTGCGCCGGGCCCTAGCTTGGGAGCAGTACTTC.

J is TRBJ2-6 and V is TRBV30, with TRBD1 as a possible D gene (6 bases). Between the trimmed V and J ends, which lost 4 bases and 0 bases, there was a span of 13 bases. The CDR3 runs 16 residues. Germline CDR1 GTSNPN, CDR2 SVGIG (reference sequence). The CDR3 loop is CAWNRAKLSGANVLTF. The DNA of the CDR3 is TGTGCCTGGAACAGGGCCAAACTCTCTGGGGCCAACGTCCTGACTTTC.

V usage is TRBV6-5 and J usage is TRBJ1-1; D is uncertain. Germline values: CDR1 MNHEY, CDR2 SVGAGI. The CDR3 length is 14 residues. Trimming took 6 bases from V and 4 from J, leaving 15 bases between them. Written as DNA, the CDR3 is TGTGCCAGCAGACCGGGAGCGGGTGGCACTGAAGCTTTCTTT. Its translation is CASRPGAGGTEAFF.